The clone carrying this T cell receptor (beta chain) was counted a few times. Its antigen remains unknown. This sample stems from a study of spatial heterogeneity in lung cancer. The time point here: sample taken at primary tumor resection. Every cDNA TCR molecule received its own unique molecular identifier. From the 5' RACE reads, TCRdb called clonotypes with MiXCR, one entry per CDR3 protein. This sample has approximately 4,600 distinct CDR3 sequences, with roughly 6% found just once. Study-level findings and limits: Estimation of coverage gave values of roughly 6.9% for alpha and 13% for beta chains in tumor T cells. Counts of expanded intratumoral alpha and beta TCRs tracked tumor mutation counts.

The starting material was lung tumor tissue, obtained at surgery. This receptor was obtained from a male donor with early-stage non-small cell lung cancer.

The CDR3 DNA is TGTGCCATCAGTGGGACACAGGGGAGCGAGCAGTACTTC. Its translation is CAISGTQGSEQYF. The chain joins TRBV10-3 to TRBJ2-7; 7 nucleotides match TRBD1. The CDR3 contains 13 residues. Germline values: CDR1 ENHRY, CDR2 SYGVKD. The V gene end was trimmed by 4 bases and the J gene end by 6 bases; junction bases not matched to a gene: 6.